This T cell receptor (beta chain) stems from a study of OX40 agonist ivuxolimab in advanced cancers. Using immunoSEQ multiplex PCR, the repertoire was profiled, and TCRdb retains in-frame clones only, with some absent. The sample has tens of thousands of clones; about 91% are singletons. This clone was observed once. Its antigen is undetermined. General study findings and limits: Expanded clones were, on average, more numerous among CD8+ T cells than CD4+. In the 0.1 to 3.0 mg/kg range, CD4+ and CD8+ blood T cells had expanded clonally by week 6.

Samples of blood were obtained at baseline, on cycle 4 day 1, and on cycle 7 day 1. This TCR derives from an adult with an advanced solid tumor such as melanoma, head and neck, liver or kidney cancer. Sequences were derived from CD4+ or CD8+ T cells sorted from blood, sampled in a trial of the OX40 agonist ivuxolimab.

CDR3 sequence reads: CASSYGPGGAYEQYF. The CDR3 DNA is TGTGCCAGCAGTTACGGGCCAGGGGGCGCGTACGAGCAGTACTTC. The V gene is TRBV6-6, the J gene TRBJ2-7, with 8 bases aligning to TRBD1. Germline-derived CDR1 and CDR2 are MNHNY and SVGAGI (reference sequence). The V gene end was trimmed by 2 bases and the J gene end by 4 bases; junction bases not matched to a gene: 7. The CDR3 has 15 amino acids.